The 18 T cell receptor beta chains listed next were all sequenced from one sample in a study of blood T cells in healthy people across ages. Alongside a J-beta primer mix, a sample-barcoded 5' primer served in a second PCR lasting roughly 6 to 11 cycles. In TCRdb, the 5' RACE reads were re-called with MiXCR into one record per CDR3 protein. Counted here are over 950,000 distinct CDR3 sequences, just over 50% occurring once; the ten biggest clones make up about a fifth. The source material was blood. These receptors came from a woman aged 55-75 years in good health.

This clonotype was seen a single time. V and J are TRBV11-2 and TRBJ1-1; TRBD1 might be the D (5 bases). CDR1 SGHAT and CDR2 FQNNGV come from the germline V gene. V was trimmed by 4 bases and J by 5 bases, leaving 14 bases between them. The CDR3 has 14 amino acids. The CDR3 DNA reads TGTGCCAGCAGCTCGGGACCTGAGACAACTGAAGCTTTCTTT. It translates to CASSSGPETTEAFF.

The gene calls are TRBV12-3 or TRBV12-4 and TRBJ2-1; TRBD2 might be the D (5 bases). The CDR3 is 14 residues long. The germline V and J ends were trimmed by 8 bases and 3 bases, with 14 bases remaining between them. CDR3 nucleotide sequence: TGTGCCAGCGGATTCCGGGATCTCTACAATGAGCAGTTCTTC. Its translation is CASGFRDLYNEQFF.

The chain is built from TRBV29-1 and TRBJ1-4; TRBD1 agrees at 7 bases. The CDR3 is made up of 14 amino acids. Germline V lookup: CDR1 SQVTM, CDR2 ANQGSEA. The junction had 13 bases not matched to a gene; V was cut back by 7 bases and J by 8 bases. The CDR3 region has the DNA TGCAGCGCGAGGGCCACAGGGGTTGGAGAAAAACTGTTTTTT. Translating gives CSARATGVGEKLFF.

Remarks on this clonotype: Mismatch with germline at one junction end may stem from a read error. This sequence joins TRBV5-1 and TRBJ2-3, with 7 bases lining up with TRBD1. Looked up from germline, CDR1 is SGHRS and CDR2 is YFSETQ. The CDR3 totals 15 residues. The CDR3 loop is CANSRLGGAEDTQYF. The DNA of the CDR3 is TGCGCCAACAGCCGATTAGGGGGCGCCGAAGATACGCAGTATTTT.

A word on this clonotype: One end of the junction varies from germline; a read error may be responsible. The chain carries TRBV27 and TRBJ2-3; the D is unclear. The germline CDR1 and CDR2 sequences are MNHEY and SMNVEV (reference sequence). There are 15 residues in the CDR3. The DNA of the CDR3 is TGTGCCAGCAGTCTATCGCAACCAGGTTCAGATACGCAGTATTTT. Amino acids: CASSLSQPGSDTQYF.

This sequence joins TRBV20-1 and TRBJ2-4; possibly TRBD1 or TRBD2 for D (5 bases each). TRBJ2-5 explains the end of the DNA better; the J call may be wrong. CDR1 is DFQATT, CDR2 SNEGSKA, per germline (reference sequence). The CDR3 sequence is 16 residues long. The CDR3 DNA reads TGCAGGAATGCCCGGGGTGGGGGAAGTGCGGTAAAGACCCAGTACTTC. It codes for CRNARGGGSAVKTQYF.

CDR3 in DNA: TGTGCCAGCAGTGAACCTGGCCCCAAAACAGATACGCAGTATTTT. This gives the protein CASSEPGPKTDTQYF. This chain joins TRBV25-1 and TRBJ2-3, with D unclear. There are 15 residues in the CDR3. Trimming removed 2 bases at V and 3 bases at J, with 12 bases between. Germline values: CDR1 MGHDK, CDR2 SYGVNS.

CDR3 sequence (DNA): TGTGCCAGCAGCCCCGGTCGGGCCACCACCGGCTATGGCTACACCTTC. Residues: CASSPGRATTGYGYTF. The chain couples TRBV6-1 to TRBJ1-2; D is unclear. Looked up from germline, CDR1 is MNHNS and CDR2 is SASEGT. Trimming left V 6 bases short and J 4 bases short, with 21 bases between. The CDR3 runs to 16 residues.

This clonotype occurred a few times. The rearrangement uses TRBV20-1 and TRBJ1-6; the D is unclear. Germline values: CDR1 DFQATT, CDR2 SNEGSKA (reference sequence). The CDR3 contains 17 residues. V shed 0 bases and J shed 0 bases, with 12 bases lying between them. Here the CDR3 DNA reads TGCAGTGCTAGAGATCTATCACCGAGCTCCTATAATTCACCCCTCCACTTT. It encodes CSARDLSPSSYNSPLHF.

In its sample, this clonotype was seen a few times. This chain connects TRBV12-3 or TRBV12-4 to TRBJ1-6; tentative D call: TRBD1 (5 bases). This CDR3 comprises 13 residues. Trimming took off 2 bases at V and 8 bases at J, with 7 bases between the two ends. The CDR3: CASSLSGDSPLHF. CDR3 sequence (DNA): TGTGCCAGCAGTTTATCGGGGGATTCACCCCTCCACTTT.

This clonotype turned up a few times. V is TRBV4-3 and J is TRBJ1-2; D call uncertain. The germline V gene has CDR1 LGHNA and CDR2 YSLEER. The CDR3 runs 14 residues. V was trimmed by 0 bases and J by 7 bases, leaving 12 bases between them. The CDR3 DNA reads TGCGCCAGCAGCCAAGATTGGGGATTCGGTGGCTACACCTTC. Its protein product is CASSQDWGFGGYTF.

The sample holds a few counts of this clonotype. V and J are TRBV6-2 or TRBV6-3 and TRBJ2-7; D is perhaps TRBD1 or TRBD2 (5 bases each). V lost 6 bases to trimming and J lost 4 bases, with 10 bases between them. Germline CDR1 MNHEY, CDR2 SVGEGT. The CDR3 runs 12 residues. The CDR3: CASRGPQYEQYF. The DNA of the CDR3 is TGTGCCAGCAGGGGACCTCAATACGAGCAGTACTTC.

This clonotype was seen repeatedly, ten times or more. The J gene is TRBJ2-3, the V gene TRBV7-2; TRBD1 aligns across 10 bases. V dropped 3 bases and J dropped 4; count of bases not matched to a gene: 1. CDR1 SGHTA and CDR2 FQGNSA come from the germline V gene. The CDR3 is 14 amino acids. The CDR3 DNA sequence: TGTGCCAGCAGCTTGACAGGGGGCGCAGATACGCAGTATTTT. It specifies CASSLTGGADTQYF.

This clonotype has a handful of counts. DNA for the CDR3: TGTGCCAGCAGCTTCATAGAAGGGACATTCTCGGAGACCCAGTACTTC. This gives the protein CASSFIEGTFSETQYF. V and J are TRBV7-2 and TRBJ2-5; D is perhaps TRBD1 (6 bases). The V and J ends lost 3 bases and 5 bases respectively, with 19 bases between them. The CDR3 is 16 amino acids. The germline CDR1 and CDR2 sequences are SGHTA and FQGNSA.

This chain connects TRBV12-5 to TRBJ2-7, with 8 bases aligning to TRBD1. The end of the DNA aligns better with TRBJ2-5, so the J call may be wrong. From germline, CDR1 is LGHNT and CDR2 FRNRAP. This CDR3 has 15 amino acids. CDR3 nucleotides: TGTGCTAGTGGCCCTGGACAGGGTGGCACAGAGACCCAGTACTTC. This gives the protein CASGPGQGGTETQYF.

V gene TRBV2 combines with J gene TRBJ1-4, with a weak D call TRBD1 (6 bases). The V gene lost 5 bases and the J gene lost 0 bases, with 10 bases spanning the gap. The CDR3 runs 15 residues. Germline lookup yields CDR1 SNHLY and CDR2 FYNNEI. CDR3 sequence (DNA): TGTGCCAGCAGTCGGACAGATGCAACTAATGAAAAACTGTTTTTT. It translates to CASSRTDATNEKLFF.

This chain uses TRBV4-1 with TRBJ2-1; TRBD2 matches 13 bases. Judging by the DNA end, TRBJ2-7 fits better; the J call may be wrong. Germline loops: CDR1 MGHRA, CDR2 YSYEKL. The length of the CDR3 is 19 residues. The CDR3 here is CASSQEVGLAGMEYNEQYF. CDR3 DNA sequence: TGCGCCAGCAGCCAAGAGGTGGGACTAGCGGGAATGGAGTATAATGAGCAGTACTTC.

The chain carries TRBV7-2 and TRBJ2-1; 10 bases are shared with TRBD2. The ends lost 1 base at V and 1 base at J; junction bases unmatched: 7. The CDR3 totals 18 residues. Germline lookup yields CDR1 SGHTA and CDR2 FQGNSA. The DNA for the CDR3 is TGTGCCAGCAGCTTAGATCCTAGCGGGAGCGGGTCCTACAATGAGCAGTTCTTC. Protein: CASSLDPSGSGSYNEQFF. The full variable domain, with the rest looked up from reference TRBV7-2 and TRBJ2-1, is GAGVSQSPSNKVTEKGKDVELRCDPISGHTALYWYRQSLGQGLEFLIYFQGNSAPDKSGLPSDRFSAERTGGSVSTLTIQRTQQEDSAVYLCASSLDPSGSGSYNEQFFGPGTRLTVL.